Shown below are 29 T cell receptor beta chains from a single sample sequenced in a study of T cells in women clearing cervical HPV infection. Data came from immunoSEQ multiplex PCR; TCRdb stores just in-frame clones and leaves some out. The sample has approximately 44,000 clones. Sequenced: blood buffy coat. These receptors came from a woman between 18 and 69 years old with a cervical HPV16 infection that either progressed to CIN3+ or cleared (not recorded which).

This CDR3 reads CASSPGGNENTDTQYF. Partial CDR3 DNA: TGTGCCAGCAGTCCCGGGGGGAATGAAAACACAGATACG. The chain recombines TRBV28 with TRBJ2-3, with 7 bases fitting TRBD2. From the germline J gene comes the end of the CDR3, since the read stops 3 residues before it. This CDR3 is 16 amino acids long. V dropped 5 bases and J dropped 2; count of bases not matched to a gene: 10. Looked up from germline, CDR1 is MDHEN and CDR2 is SYDVKM. Full variable domain (missing parts from reference TRBV28 and TRBJ2-3): DVKVTQSSRYLVKRTGEKVFLECVQDMDHENMFWYRQDPGLGLRLIYFSYDVKMKEKGDIPEGYSVSREKKERFSLILESASTNQTSMYLCASSPGGNENTDTQYFGPGTRLTVL.

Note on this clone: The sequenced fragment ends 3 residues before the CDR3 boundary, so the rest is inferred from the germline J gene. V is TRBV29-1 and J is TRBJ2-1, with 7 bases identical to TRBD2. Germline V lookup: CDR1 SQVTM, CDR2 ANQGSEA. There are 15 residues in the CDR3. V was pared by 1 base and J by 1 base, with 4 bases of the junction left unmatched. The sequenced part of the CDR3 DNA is TGCAGCGTTGAAGTTTGGGGGGGATCCTACAATGAG. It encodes CSVEVWGGSYNE. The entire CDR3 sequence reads CSVEVWGGSYNEQFF.

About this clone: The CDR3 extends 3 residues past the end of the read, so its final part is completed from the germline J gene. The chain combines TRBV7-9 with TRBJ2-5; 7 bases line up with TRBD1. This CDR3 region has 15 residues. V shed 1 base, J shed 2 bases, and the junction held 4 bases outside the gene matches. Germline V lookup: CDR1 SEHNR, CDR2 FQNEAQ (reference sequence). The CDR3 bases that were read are TGTGCCAGCAGCTTAGGGATGGGACAGCAAGAGACC. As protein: CASSLGMGQQET. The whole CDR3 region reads CASSLGMGQQETQYF.

CDR3 DNA (partial): TGTGCCAGCAGTTTCAGTCTAGCGCCTTCCTACAATGAG. This encodes CASSFSLAPSYNE. The whole CDR3 sequence is CASSFSLAPSYNEQFF. The chain uses TRBV12-3 or TRBV12-4 and TRBJ2-1; D is possibly TRBD2 (6 bases). The CDR3 end falls 3 residues outside the read, so it is completed with the germline J gene. Trimming removed 3 bases at V and 1 base at J, with 13 bases between. CDR3 length: 16 residues.

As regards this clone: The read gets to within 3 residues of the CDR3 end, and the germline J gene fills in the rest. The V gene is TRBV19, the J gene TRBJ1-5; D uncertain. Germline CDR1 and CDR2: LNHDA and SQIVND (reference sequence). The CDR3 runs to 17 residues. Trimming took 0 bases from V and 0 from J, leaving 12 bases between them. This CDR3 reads CASSIDASTNSNQPQHF. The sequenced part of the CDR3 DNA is TGTGCCAGTAGTATAGATGCCTCAACAAATAGCAATCAGCCC.

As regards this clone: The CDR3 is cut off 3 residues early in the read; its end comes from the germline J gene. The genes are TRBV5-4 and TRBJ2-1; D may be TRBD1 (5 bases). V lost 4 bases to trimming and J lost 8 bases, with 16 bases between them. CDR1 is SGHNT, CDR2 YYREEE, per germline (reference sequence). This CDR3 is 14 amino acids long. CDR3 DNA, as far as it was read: TGTGCCAGCAGCCAAGGACAAATGTTGGATGAG. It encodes CASSQGQMLDE. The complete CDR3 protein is CASSQGQMLDEQFF.

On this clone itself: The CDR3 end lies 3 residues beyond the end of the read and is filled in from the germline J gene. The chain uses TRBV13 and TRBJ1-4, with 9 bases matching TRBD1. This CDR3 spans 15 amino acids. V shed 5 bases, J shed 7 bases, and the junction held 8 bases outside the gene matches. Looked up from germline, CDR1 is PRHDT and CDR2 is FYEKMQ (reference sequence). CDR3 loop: CASSKQTGGGEKLFF. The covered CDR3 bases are TGTGCCAGCAGCAAACAGACAGGGGGAGGTGAAAAA.

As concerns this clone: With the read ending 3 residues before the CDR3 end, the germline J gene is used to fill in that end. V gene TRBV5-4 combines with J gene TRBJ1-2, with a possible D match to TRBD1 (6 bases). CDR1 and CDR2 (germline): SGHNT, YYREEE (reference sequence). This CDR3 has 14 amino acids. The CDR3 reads CASAAWEGTGGYTF. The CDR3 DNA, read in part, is TGTGCCAGCGCAGCTTGGGAGGGTACAGGGGGC.

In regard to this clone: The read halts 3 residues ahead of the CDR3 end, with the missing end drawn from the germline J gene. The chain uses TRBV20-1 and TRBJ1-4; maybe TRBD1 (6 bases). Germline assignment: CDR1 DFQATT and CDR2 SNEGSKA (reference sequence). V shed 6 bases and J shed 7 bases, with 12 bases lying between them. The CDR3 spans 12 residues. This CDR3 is CSAGGPGEKLFF. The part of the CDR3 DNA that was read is TGCAGTGCGGGGGGGCCGGGTGAAAAA.

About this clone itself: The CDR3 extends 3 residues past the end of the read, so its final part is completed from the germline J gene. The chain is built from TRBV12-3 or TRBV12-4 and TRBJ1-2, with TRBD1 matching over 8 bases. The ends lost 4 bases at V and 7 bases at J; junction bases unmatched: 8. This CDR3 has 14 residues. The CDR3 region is CASSSTRTGLGYTF. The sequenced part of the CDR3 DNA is TGTGCCAGCAGTTCTACCCGGACAGGGCTTGGC.

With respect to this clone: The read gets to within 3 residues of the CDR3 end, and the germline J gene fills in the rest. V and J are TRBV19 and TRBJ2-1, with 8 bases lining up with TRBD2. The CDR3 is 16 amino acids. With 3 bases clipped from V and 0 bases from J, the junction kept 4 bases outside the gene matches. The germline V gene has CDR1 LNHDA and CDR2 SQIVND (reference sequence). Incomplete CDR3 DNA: TGTGCCAGTAGTATCCCAGCGGGAGACTCCTACAATGAG. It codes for CASSIPAGDSYNE. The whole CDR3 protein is CASSIPAGDSYNEQFF.

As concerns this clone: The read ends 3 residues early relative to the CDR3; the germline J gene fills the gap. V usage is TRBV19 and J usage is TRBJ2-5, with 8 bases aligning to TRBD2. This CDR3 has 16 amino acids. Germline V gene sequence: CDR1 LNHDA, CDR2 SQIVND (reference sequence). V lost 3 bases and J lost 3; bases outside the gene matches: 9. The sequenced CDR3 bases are TGTGCCAGTAGTATGGGTCGGCGGGGGGCAAAAGAGACC. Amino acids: CASSMGRRGAKET. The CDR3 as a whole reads CASSMGRRGAKETQYF.

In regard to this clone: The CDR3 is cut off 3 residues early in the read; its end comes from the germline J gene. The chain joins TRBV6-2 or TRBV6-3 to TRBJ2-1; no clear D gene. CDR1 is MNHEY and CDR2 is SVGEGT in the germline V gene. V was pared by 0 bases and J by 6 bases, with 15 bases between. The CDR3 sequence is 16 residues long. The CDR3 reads CASSYSGLTLGNEQFF. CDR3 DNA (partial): TGTGCCAGCAGTTACTCGGGCCTTACGTTGGGCAATGAG.

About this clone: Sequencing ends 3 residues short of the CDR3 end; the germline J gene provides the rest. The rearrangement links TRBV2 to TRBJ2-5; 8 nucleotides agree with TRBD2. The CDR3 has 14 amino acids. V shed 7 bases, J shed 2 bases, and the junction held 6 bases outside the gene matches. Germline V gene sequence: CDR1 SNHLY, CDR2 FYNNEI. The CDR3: CASNARGGQETQYF. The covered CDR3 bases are TGTGCCAGCAATGCTCGGGGGGGGCAAGAGACC.

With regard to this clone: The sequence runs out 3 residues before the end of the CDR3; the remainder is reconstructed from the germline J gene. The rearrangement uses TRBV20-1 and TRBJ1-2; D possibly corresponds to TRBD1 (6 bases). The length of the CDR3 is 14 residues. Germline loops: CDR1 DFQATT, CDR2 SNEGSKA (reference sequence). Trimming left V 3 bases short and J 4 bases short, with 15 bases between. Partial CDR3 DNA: TGCAGTGCTAGTAATGTCGCGACAGGCTATGGC. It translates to CSASNVATGYG. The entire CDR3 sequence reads CSASNVATGYGYTF.

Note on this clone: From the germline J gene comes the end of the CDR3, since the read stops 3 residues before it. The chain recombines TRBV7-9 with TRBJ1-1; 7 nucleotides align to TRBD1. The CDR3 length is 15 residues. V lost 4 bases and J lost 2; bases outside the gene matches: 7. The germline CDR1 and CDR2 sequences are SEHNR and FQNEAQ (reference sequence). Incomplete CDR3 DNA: TGTGCCAGCAGCTCCCGGACAGGACAAAACACTGAA. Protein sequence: CASSSRTGQNTE. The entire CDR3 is CASSSRTGQNTEAFF.

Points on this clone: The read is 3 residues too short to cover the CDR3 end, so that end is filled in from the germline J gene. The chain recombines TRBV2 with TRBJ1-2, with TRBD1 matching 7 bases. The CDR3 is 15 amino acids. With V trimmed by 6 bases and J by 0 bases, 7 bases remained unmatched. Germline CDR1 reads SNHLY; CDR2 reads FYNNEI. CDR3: CASRLEQGANYGYTF. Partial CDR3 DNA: TGTGCCAGCAGGCTTGAGCAGGGGGCTAACTATGGC.

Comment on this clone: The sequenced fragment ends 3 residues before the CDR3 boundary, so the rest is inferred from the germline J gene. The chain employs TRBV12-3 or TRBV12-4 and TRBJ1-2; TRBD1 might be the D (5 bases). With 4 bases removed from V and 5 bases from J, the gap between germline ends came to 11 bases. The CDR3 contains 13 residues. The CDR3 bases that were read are TGTGCCAGCAGTTCTAGCGGGGGGTATGGC. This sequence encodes CASSSSGGYG. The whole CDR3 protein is CASSSSGGYGYTF.

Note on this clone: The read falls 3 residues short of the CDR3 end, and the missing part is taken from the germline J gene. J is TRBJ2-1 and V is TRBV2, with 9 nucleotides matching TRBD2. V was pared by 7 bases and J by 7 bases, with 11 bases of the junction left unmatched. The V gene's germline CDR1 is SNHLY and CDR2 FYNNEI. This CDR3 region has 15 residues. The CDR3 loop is CASTWSSGIMNEQFF. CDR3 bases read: TGTGCCAGCACTTGGTCTAGCGGGATTATGAATGAG.

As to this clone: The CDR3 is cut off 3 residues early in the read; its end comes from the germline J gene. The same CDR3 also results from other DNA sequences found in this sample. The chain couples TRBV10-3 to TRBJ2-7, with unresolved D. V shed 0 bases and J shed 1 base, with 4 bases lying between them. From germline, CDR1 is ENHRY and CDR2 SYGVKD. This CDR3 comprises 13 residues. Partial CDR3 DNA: TGTGCCATCAGTGAGTCGGCTTCCTACGAG. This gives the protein CAISESASYE. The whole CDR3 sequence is CAISESASYEQYF.

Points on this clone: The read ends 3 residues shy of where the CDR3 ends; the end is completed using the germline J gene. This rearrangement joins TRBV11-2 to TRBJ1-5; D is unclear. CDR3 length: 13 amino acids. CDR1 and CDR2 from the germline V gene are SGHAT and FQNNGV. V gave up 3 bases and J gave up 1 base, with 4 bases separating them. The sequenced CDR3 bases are TGTGCCAGCAGCTTCTCCAGCAATCAGCCC. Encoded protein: CASSFSSNQP. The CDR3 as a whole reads CASSFSSNQPQHF.

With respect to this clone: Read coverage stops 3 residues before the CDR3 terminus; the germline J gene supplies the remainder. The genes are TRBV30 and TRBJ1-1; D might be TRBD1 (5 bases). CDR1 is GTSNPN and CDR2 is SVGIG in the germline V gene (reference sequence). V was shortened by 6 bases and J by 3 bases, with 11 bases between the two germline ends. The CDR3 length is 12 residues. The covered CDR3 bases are TGTGCCTGCACCCGGGGGGACACTGAA. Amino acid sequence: CACTRGDTE. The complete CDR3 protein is CACTRGDTEAFF.

CDR3 bases read: TGTGCCAGCAGCTTAGGACTGCAAGAGACC. The encoded protein is CASSLGLQET. From start to end, the CDR3 is CASSLGLQETQYF. The chain recombines TRBV7-3 with TRBJ2-5, with D perhaps TRBD2 (5 bases). The read stops 3 residues short of the end of the CDR3; the missing end is completed from the germline J gene. Germline CDR1 SGHTA, CDR2 FQGTGA. With 2 bases removed from V and 2 bases from J, the gap between germline ends came to 6 bases. This CDR3 region has 13 residues. Full variable domain (remainder filled in from reference TRBV7-3 and TRBJ2-5): GAGVSQTPSNKVTEKGKYVELRCDPISGHTALYWYRQSLGQGPEFLIYFQGTGAADDSGLPNDRFFAVRPEGSVSTLKIQRTERGDSAVYLCASSLGLQETQYFGPGTRLLVL.

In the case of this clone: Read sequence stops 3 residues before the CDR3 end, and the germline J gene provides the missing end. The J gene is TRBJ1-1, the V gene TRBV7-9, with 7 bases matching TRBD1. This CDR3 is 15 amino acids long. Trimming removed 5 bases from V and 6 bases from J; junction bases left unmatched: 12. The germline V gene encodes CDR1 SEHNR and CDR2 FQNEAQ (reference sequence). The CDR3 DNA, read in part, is TGTGCCAGCAGCCCAGGGAGAAACAGGGGCGCTGAA. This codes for CASSPGRNRGAE. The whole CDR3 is CASSPGRNRGAEAFF.

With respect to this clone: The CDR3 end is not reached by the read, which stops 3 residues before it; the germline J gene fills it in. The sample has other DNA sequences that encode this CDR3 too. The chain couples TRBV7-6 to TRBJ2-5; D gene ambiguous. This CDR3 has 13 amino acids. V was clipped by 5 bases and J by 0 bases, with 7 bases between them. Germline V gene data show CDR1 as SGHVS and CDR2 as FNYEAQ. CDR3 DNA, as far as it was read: TGTGCCAGCAGCGGAGCGTACCAAGAGACC. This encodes CASSGAYQET. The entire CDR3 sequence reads CASSGAYQETQYF.

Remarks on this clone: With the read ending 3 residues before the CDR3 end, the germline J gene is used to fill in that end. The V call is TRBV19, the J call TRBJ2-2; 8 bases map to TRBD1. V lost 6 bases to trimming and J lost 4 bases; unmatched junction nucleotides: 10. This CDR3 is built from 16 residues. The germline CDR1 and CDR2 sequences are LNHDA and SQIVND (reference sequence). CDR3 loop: CASRIRGPGGTGELFF. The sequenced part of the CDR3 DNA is TGTGCCAGTAGGATCAGGGGGCCAGGGGGCACCGGGGAG. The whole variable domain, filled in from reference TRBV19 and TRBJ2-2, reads DGGITQSPKYLFRKEGQNVTLSCEQNLNHDAMYWYRQDPGQGLRLIYYSQIVNDFQKGDIAEGYSVSREKKESFPLTVTSAQKNPTAFYLCASRIRGPGGTGELFFGEGSRLTVL.

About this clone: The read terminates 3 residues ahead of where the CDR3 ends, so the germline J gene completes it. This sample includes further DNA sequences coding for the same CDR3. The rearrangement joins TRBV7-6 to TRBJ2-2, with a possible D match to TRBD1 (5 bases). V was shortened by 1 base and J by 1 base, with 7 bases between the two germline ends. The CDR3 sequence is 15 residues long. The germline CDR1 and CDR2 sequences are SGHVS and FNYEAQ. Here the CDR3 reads CASSLGQGNTGELFF. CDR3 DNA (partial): TGTGCCAGCAGCTTAGGGCAGGGGAACACCGGGGAG.

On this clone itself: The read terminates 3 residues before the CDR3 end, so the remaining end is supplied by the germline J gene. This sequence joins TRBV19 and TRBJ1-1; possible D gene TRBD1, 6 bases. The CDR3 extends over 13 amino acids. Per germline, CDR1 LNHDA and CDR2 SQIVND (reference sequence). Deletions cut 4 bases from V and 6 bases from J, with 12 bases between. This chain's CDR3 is CASSKWDMAEAFF. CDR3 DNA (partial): TGTGCCAGTAGTAAATGGGACATGGCTGAA.

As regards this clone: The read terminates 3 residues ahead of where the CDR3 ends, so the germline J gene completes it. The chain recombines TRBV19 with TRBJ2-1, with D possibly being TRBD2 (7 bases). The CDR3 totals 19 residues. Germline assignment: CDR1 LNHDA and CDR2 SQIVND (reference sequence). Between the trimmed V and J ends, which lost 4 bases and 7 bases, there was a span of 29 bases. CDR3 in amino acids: CASSTGGLLGSSFYNEQFF. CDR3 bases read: TGTGCCAGTAGTACGGGGGGCCTCTTAGGGTCTAGCTTCTATAATGAG.